This T cell receptor (beta chain) derives from a study of T cells in Graves' hyperthyroidism and ophthalmopathy. Comment on this clonotype: With a much larger clone just one base away, this may be a read error.

The CDR3 runs 13 residues. Germline V lookup: CDR1 DFQATT, CDR2 SNEGSKA (reference sequence). TCR beta CDR3 region amplification was performed from RNA transcripts. The primer set for the first-round RT-PCR of the TCR CDR3 was HTBI. TCRdb passed the multiplex PCR reads through MiXCR, listing each CDR3 protein once. The table has more than 500,000 distinct CDR3 sequences, about 14% seen once; the top ten hold about 4.5%. The chain joins TRBV20-1 to TRBJ2-7, with a weak D call TRBD2 (6 bases). The sample comprised blood. The TCR sequence derives from a woman aged 35 to 49 with Graves' ophthalmopathy. The CDR3 region has the DNA TGCGGTGCTGGGGGGACCTCCAGCGCCGAGCAGTACTTC. This sequence encodes CGAGGTSSAEQYF.